This T cell receptor (beta chain) was recovered during a study of blood T cells in healthy people across ages. Study outcomes and limitations: Any conclusive comparison of naive versus antigen-experienced cells was prevented by using unsorted PBMCs.

This clonotype came up once. Its antigen remains unidentified. A read error may account for a junction end that differs from germline. Combining a sample-barcoded 5' primer with a J-beta primer mix, a second PCR ran for roughly 6 to 12 cycles. MiXCR was run by TCRdb on the 5' RACE reads, yielding one entry per CDR3 protein. The sample consists of roughly 1.4 million distinct CDR3 sequences, 59% of them appearing once. Germline CDR1 and CDR2: PRHDT and FYEKMQ (reference sequence). This CDR3 is 14 amino acids long. There were healthy Caucasian individuals from Russia, aged roughly 6 to 95, serving as donors.

Material: blood. The genes are TRBV13 and TRBJ2-5; the D is unclear. This receptor was obtained from a man between 18 and 29 years old in good health. CDR3 in amino acids: CASSLVGYQEIQYF. The CDR3 coding sequence is TGTGCCAGCAGCTTAGTAGGGTACCAAGAGATCCAGTACTTC.